This T cell receptor (beta chain) was sequenced for a study of OX40 agonist ivuxolimab in advanced cancers. Study information: Ivuxolimab, an agonist antibody against OX40 (CD134), was given to patients. Two cutaneous melanoma patients and one hepatocellular carcinoma patient, three in all, had partial responses.

Germline assignment: CDR1 SGHVS and CDR2 FNYEAQ. V was trimmed by 8 bases and J by 1 base, leaving 14 bases between them. The CDR3 loop spans 14 amino acids. This table comes from immunoSEQ multiplex PCR, and its TCRdb copy is limited to in-frame clones, with some not included. The sample contains tens of thousands of clones, 89% of which appear only once. V and J are TRBV7-6 and TRBJ1-1, with D tentatively TRBD1 (6 bases). The source is an adult with an advanced solid tumor such as melanoma, head and neck, liver or kidney cancer. The sample here was CD4+ or CD8+ T cells sorted from blood, taken in a trial of the OX40 agonist ivuxolimab. CDR3 loop: CASRRGPQNTEAFF. The CDR3 DNA reads as TGTGCCAGCCGTCGGGGGCCTCAGAACACTGAAGCTTTCTTT.